This T cell receptor (beta chain) was sequenced in a study of T cell responses to AZD1222 COVID-19 vaccine. This CDR3 comprises 15 residues. Between the trimmed V and J ends, which lost 6 bases and 1 base, there was a span of 15 bases. Germline V gene lookup returns CDR1 SGHNT and CDR2 YYREEE (reference sequence). Assay used: immunoSEQ multiplex PCR; TCRdb lists only in-frame clones, some missing. The sample records over 120,000 clones, approximately 83% being singletons. This TCR derives from an adult in good health. The chain employs TRBV5-4 and TRBJ2-3; D is possibly TRBD2 (7 bases). Material: peripheral blood, obtained on day 0 of AZD1222 vaccination. The CDR3 reads CASTQSGGGTDTQYF. The CDR3 coding sequence is TGTGCCAGCACCCAGTCGGGGGGCGGCACAGATACGCAGTATTTT.